This record looks at one TCR beta chain sequence and its context. Its cognate antigen is unknown. A second PCR of roughly 7 to 11 cycles used a sample-barcoded 5' primer and a J-beta primer mix. TCRdb reanalysed the 5' RACE reads using MiXCR and keeps one entry per CDR3 protein. This sample carries around 1,600,000 distinct CDR3 sequences, around 40% of them seen once, and the ten largest clones take approximately 4%. CDR3 length: 14 residues. Germline V gene sequence: CDR1 MNHEY, CDR2 SVGEGT. V was cut by 4 bases and J by 9 bases, with 18 bases left in between. PBMCs, at least 7 million per sample, were isolated. The data were taken from a study of blood T cells in healthy people across ages. Findings and limits, study-wide: Naive T cell percentage showed a strong correlation with TCR beta diversity.

This TCR was sampled from a woman between 18 and 30 years old in good health. The material sequenced was blood. The chain joins TRBV6-2 or TRBV6-3 to TRBJ1-1; D gene unclear. The DNA of the CDR3 is TGTGCCAGCAGTTCCCATAGTGGGCCGCCTAAAGCTTTCTTT. This sequence encodes CASSSHSGPPKAFF.